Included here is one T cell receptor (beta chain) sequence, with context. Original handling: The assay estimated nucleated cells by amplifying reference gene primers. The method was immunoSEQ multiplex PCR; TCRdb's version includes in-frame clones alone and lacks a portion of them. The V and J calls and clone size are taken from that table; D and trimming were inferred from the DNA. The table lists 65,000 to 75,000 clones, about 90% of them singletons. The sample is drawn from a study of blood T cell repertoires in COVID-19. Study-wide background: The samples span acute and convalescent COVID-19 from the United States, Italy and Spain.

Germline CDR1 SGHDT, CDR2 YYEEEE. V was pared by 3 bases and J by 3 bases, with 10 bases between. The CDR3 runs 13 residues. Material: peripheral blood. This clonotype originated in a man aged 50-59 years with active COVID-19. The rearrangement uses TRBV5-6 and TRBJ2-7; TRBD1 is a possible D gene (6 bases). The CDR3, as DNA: TGTGCCAGCAGCTGGGACATGTACTACGAGCAGTACTTC. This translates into CASSWDMYYEQYF.